Each of the 3 T cell receptor beta chains below was sequenced from the same sample in a study of T-cell reconstitution after alpha-beta-depleted transplantation in children. During its preparation, the TCRbeta library received unique molecular identifiers. MiXCR, run by TCRdb on the PCR reads, gives a single entry per CDR3 protein. This table has just over 950,000 distinct CDR3 sequences, about 30% appearing once. Sequenced here: PBMCs, mostly from graft donor cells, sampled 360 days after TCRalphabeta/CD19-depleted stem cell transplant. Receptor source: a boy less than two years old who had a stem cell transplant for SCID, so the T cells may come from the graft donor.

V is TRBV12-3 or TRBV12-4 and J is TRBJ2-7, with 9 bases aligning to TRBD2. The CDR3 is made up of 14 amino acids. Trimming removed 8 bases from V and 2 bases from J; junction bases left unmatched: 7. This CDR3 is CASGGPSGAYEQYF. The CDR3 DNA reads TGTGCCAGCGGGGGACCTAGCGGGGCCTACGAGCAGTACTTC.

The chain combines TRBV7-2 with TRBJ2-5; 8 nucleotides match TRBD1. The length of the CDR3 is 15 residues. Germline V gene sequence: CDR1 SGHTA, CDR2 FQGNSA. The V gene end was trimmed by 2 bases and the J gene end by 5 bases; junction bases not matched to a gene: 7. The CDR3 region has the DNA TGTGCCAGCAGCTTATTGGCAGGGGGCATGGAGACCCAGTACTTC. This translates into CASSLLAGGMETQYF. Full variable domain (rest looked up from reference TRBV7-2 and TRBJ2-5): GAGVSQSPSNKVTEKGKDVELRCDPISGHTALYWYRQSLGQGLEFLIYFQGNSAPDKSGLPSDRFSAERTGGSVSTLTIQRTQQEDSAVYLCASSLLAGGMETQYFGPGTRLLVL.

The table lists this clonotype with a few counts. The chain is built from TRBV13 and TRBJ2-7, with TRBD2 matching 8 bases. The CDR3 totals 14 residues. Germline assignment: CDR1 PRHDT and CDR2 FYEKMQ (reference sequence). The trim removed 5 bases at V and 6 bases at J, leaving 9 bases unmatched. In DNA form, the CDR3 reads TGTGCCAGCAGCGGGACTAGTACCTCGCCCGAGCAGTACTTC. Protein: CASSGTSTSPEQYF.